A selection of T cell receptor beta chains follows, all from one sample in a study of blood T cells in healthy people across ages. TCRdb fed the 5' RACE reads into MiXCR, producing one record per CDR3 protein. The sample lists about 1.6 million distinct CDR3 sequences; 30% to 35% were seen once. The sample comprised blood. These receptors originate from a woman aged 25 to 39 in good health. Each CDR3 is given with its conserved first and last residue. A D gene is named only where the DNA matches it firmly. Not all rows give a size; the values are once, few, many and, for expanded clones, a class.

J gene,V gene,D gene,clone size,CDR3 protein,CDR3 DNA
TRBJ2-1,TRBV20-1,TRBD2,-,CSAKSGGASYNEQFF,TGCAGTGCTAAAAGCGGGGGGGCCTCCTACAATGAGCAGTTCTTC
TRBJ2-7,TRBV7-6,-,few,CASSLQWGSSYEQYF,TGTGCCAGCAGCTTACAGTGGGGTTCGAGCTACGAGCAGTACTTC
TRBJ1-6,TRBV5-1,TRBD1,-,CASKDPGTGNSPLHF,TGCGCCAGCAAAGACCCCGGGACAGGCAATTCACCCCTCCACTTT
TRBJ1-5,TRBV6-1,-,-,CASSTIGFSNQPQHF,TGTGCCAGCAGTACTATTGGTTTTAGCAATCAGCCCCAGCATTTT
TRBJ2-1,TRBV13,-,few,CASSQGPRNEQFF,TGTGCCAGCAGCCAGGGACCCCGCAATGAGCAGTTCTTC
TRBJ1-2,TRBV3-1,-,-,CASSHLNGGYTF,TGTGCCAGCAGCCATCTGAACGGAGGCTACACCTTC
TRBJ1-5,TRBV28,-,-,CASSPVTGRIQPQHF,TGTGCCAGCAGTCCCGTCACAGGGAGAATTCAGCCCCAGCATTTT
TRBJ2-1,TRBV10-3,TRBD2,few,CAISASAGVYMYNEQFF,TGTGCCATCAGTGCGTCAGCGGGGGTCTATATGTACAATGAGCAGTTCTTC
TRBJ2-5,TRBV4-1,TRBD2,-,CASSGRAGGPETQYF,TGCGCCAGCAGCGGGCGAGCGGGAGGGCCGGAGACCCAGTACTTC
TRBJ1-2,TRBV30,TRBD1,-,CAWSVPPYGTGLNYGYTF,TGTGCCTGGAGTGTCCCACCCTACGGGACAGGACTAAACTATGGCTACACCTTC
TRBJ2-7,TRBV30,-,-,CARNGLLGSYEQYF,TGTGCCCGGAATGGATTATTGGGCTCCTACGAGCAGTACTTC
TRBJ1-5,TRBV4-1,TRBD1,few,CASSFRGQRSDQPQHF,TGCGCCAGCAGCTTTCGGGGACAGCGGTCGGATCAGCCCCAGCATTTT
TRBJ1-2,TRBV6-1,TRBD1,few,CASANPGTGDYGYTF,TGTGCCAGCGCAAATCCGGGGACAGGAGACTATGGCTACACCTTC
TRBJ1-5,TRBV4-1,-,few,CASSQELADRNQPQHF,TGCGCCAGCAGCCAAGAATTGGCAGACCGCAATCAGCCCCAGCATTTT
TRBJ2-7,TRBV7-2,TRBD2,many,CASSERLAGNTYEQYF,TGTGCCAGCAGCGAACGACTAGCGGGAAATACCTACGAGCAGTACTTC
TRBJ2-7,TRBV4-1,TRBD2,-,CASSQAGLAGFYEQYF,TGTGCCAGCAGCCAAGCTGGACTAGCGGGGTTCTACGAGCAGTACTTC
TRBJ1-1,TRBV5-1,-,-,CASPRHPRWAFF,TGCGCCAGCCCTCGACACCCCCGCTGGGCTTTCTTT
TRBJ2-5,TRBV7-9,TRBD2,few,CASSTLGGIQTQYF,TGTGCCAGCAGCACGCTGGGGGGGATACAGACCCAGTACTTC
TRBJ2-3,TRBV19,TRBD2,-,CASSPEGLAGVGDTQYF,TGTGCCAGTAGTCCCGAAGGACTAGCGGGAGTTGGGGATACGCAGTATTTT
TRBJ2-7,TRBV20-1,TRBD2,-,CSARVHGGTPPYEQYF,TGCAGTGCTAGAGTTCACGGGGGGACCCCACCCTACGAGCAGTACTTC
TRBJ2-5,TRBV6-1,TRBD2,-,CASSSGGLAGGNFQETQYF,TGTGCCAGCAGCAGTGGAGGGTTGGCGGGGGGGAATTTCCAAGAGACCCAGTACTTC
TRBJ2-5,TRBV5-1,TRBD1,-,CASSSARYRGQDETQYF,TGCGCCAGCAGTTCGGCCCGCTACAGGGGGCAAGATGAGACCCAGTACTTC
TRBJ2-3,TRBV21-1,-,-,CAFRGFFTDTQYF,TGTGCTTTTAGAGGCTTTTTCACAGATACGCAGTATTTT
TRBJ2-5,TRBV15,-,-,CATSRGAGQQETQYF,TGTGCCACCAGCAGAGGGGCTGGGCAGCAAGAGACCCAGTACTTC
TRBJ2-5,TRBV7-9,-,many,CASRSYGGQTQYF,TGTGCCAGCCGGTCCTACGGGGGACAGACCCAGTACTTC
TRBJ2-5,TRBV4-1,TRBD2,-,CASSPWGLAGEQETQYF,TGCGCCAGCAGCCCCTGGGGACTAGCGGGGGAGCAAGAGACCCAGTACTTC
TRBJ2-3,TRBV11-2,-,-,CASSQFEGDTQYF,TGTGCCAGCAGCCAATTCGAGGGGGATACGCAGTATTTT
TRBJ1-5,TRBV25-1,-,few,CASSLRDSPEHF,TGTGCCAGCAGTCTCAGGGACTCGCCTGAGCATTTT
TRBJ2-3,TRBV20-1,-,few,CSAIGTYYTDTQYF,TGCAGTGCTATCGGGACGTACTACACAGATACGCAGTATTTT
TRBJ2-7,TRBV20-1,-,-,CSASRRAARTYEQYF,TGCAGTGCTTCGCGCCGGGCAGCACGTACCTACGAGCAGTACTTC
TRBJ1-1,TRBV4-1,-,-,CASSQDRGFEGAFF,TGCGCCAGCAGCCAAGATCGGGGGTTTGAGGGAGCTTTCTTT
TRBJ1-4,TRBV5-5,-,few,CASSLAQASNEKLFF,TGTGCCAGCAGCTTGGCCCAGGCCTCTAATGAAAAACTGTTTTTT
TRBJ1-4,TRBV15,-,-,CATSRDTQVPNEKLFF,TGTGCCACCAGCAGAGATACACAGGTCCCTAATGAAAAACTGTTTTTT
TRBJ2-7,TRBV5-5,TRBD1,many,CASSWTGTGGYEQYF,TGTGCCAGCAGCTGGACCGGGACAGGAGGTTACGAGCAGTACTTC
TRBJ2-2,TRBV29-1,TRBD2,few,CSVGGQGAGELFF,TGCAGCGTGGGAGGGCAGGGAGCCGGGGAGCTGTTTTTT
TRBJ2-1,TRBV4-1,-,-,CASSHAPDSYNEQFF,TGCGCCAGCAGCCACGCCCCCGATAGCTACAATGAGCAGTTCTTC